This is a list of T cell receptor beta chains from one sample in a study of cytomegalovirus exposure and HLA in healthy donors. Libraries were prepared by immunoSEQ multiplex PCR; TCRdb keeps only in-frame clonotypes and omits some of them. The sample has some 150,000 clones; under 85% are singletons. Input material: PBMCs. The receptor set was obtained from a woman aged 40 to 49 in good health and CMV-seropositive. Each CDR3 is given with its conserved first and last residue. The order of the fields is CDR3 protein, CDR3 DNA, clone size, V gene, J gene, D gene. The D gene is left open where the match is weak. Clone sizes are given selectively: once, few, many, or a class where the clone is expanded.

CDR3: CASSLYQGQAGNTIYF
DNA: TGTGCCAGCAGCTTATATCAGGGACAGGCTGGAAACACCATATATTTT
size: .
V: TRBV13
J: TRBJ1-3
D: TRBD1

CDR3: CASSLVRTFGELFF
DNA: TGTGCCAGCAGCTTAGTGAGGACTTTTGGGGAGCTGTTTTTT
size: .
V: TRBV7-9
J: TRBJ2-2
D: .

CDR3: CASSSQWGEPQHF
DNA: TGTGCCAGCAGCTCCCAGTGGGGAGAGCCCCAGCATTTT
size: once
V: TRBV7-9
J: TRBJ1-5
D: .

CDR3: CASSGGWGGYTEAFF
DNA: TGTGCCAGCAGCGGGGGGTGGGGTGGATACACTGAAGCTTTCTTT
size: .
V: TRBV5-6
J: TRBJ1-1
D: .

CDR3: CASSPDRVLGYTF
DNA: TGTGCCAGCTCACCGGACAGGGTATTGGGCTACACCTTC
size: .
V: TRBV18
J: TRBJ1-2
D: TRBD1

CDR3: CASSGTSAKPTEGYGYTF
DNA: TGTGCCAGTAGCGGGACGAGCGCGAAGCCCACGGAGGGGTATGGCTACACCTTC
size: .
V: TRBV19
J: TRBJ1-2
D: .

CDR3: CASSLAGNEQFF
DNA: TGCGCCAGCAGCTTGGCAGGGAATGAGCAGTTCTTC
size: .
V: TRBV5-1
J: TRBJ2-1
D: .

CDR3: CATSRDLTGLNSPLHF
DNA: TGTGCCACCAGCAGAGACCTTACAGGGCTCAATTCACCCCTCCACTTT
size: .
V: TRBV15
J: TRBJ1-6
D: .

CDR3: CASSYRPGTGGRNTEAFF
DNA: TGTGCCAGCAGCTACCGACCCGGGACAGGGGGCCGGAACACTGAAGCTTTCTTT
size: .
V: TRBV2
J: TRBJ1-1
D: TRBD1

CDR3: CASSLAFSGEQYF
DNA: TGTGCCAGCAGCTTAGCCTTTTCGGGTGAGCAGTACTTC
size: .
V: TRBV11-2
J: TRBJ2-7
D: .

CDR3: CASSPRQGAWEQYF
DNA: TGCGCCAGCAGCCCTAGACAGGGGGCCTGGGAGCAGTACTTC
size: .
V: TRBV10-1
J: TRBJ2-7
D: TRBD1

CDR3: CASKSREASYEQYF
DNA: TGTGCCAGCAAGAGCAGGGAGGCCTCCTACGAGCAGTACTTC
size: few
V: TRBV6-6
J: TRBJ2-7
D: .

CDR3: CASSLSVRTGSETQYF
DNA: TGTGCCAGCAGCTTGAGTGTCAGGACAGGGTCTGAGACCCAGTACTTC
size: .
V: TRBV5-6
J: TRBJ2-5
D: TRBD1

CDR3: CASSARGGTQPQHF
DNA: TGTGCCAGCAGCGCGCGAGGGGGCACTCAGCCCCAGCATTTT
size: .
V: TRBV9
J: TRBJ1-5
D: TRBD1

CDR3: CASSLFGQPQHF
DNA: TGTGCCAGCAGCTTATTCGGTCAGCCCCAGCATTTT
size: few
V: TRBV7-6
J: TRBJ1-5
D: .